The rows below give T cell receptor beta chains drawn from one sample of a study of cytotoxic CD8 clonotypes in ibrutinib-treated CLL. Method: immunoSEQ multiplex PCR; TCRdb's copy keeps in-frame clones and lacks some. The sample lists 140,000 to 150,000 clones; about three quarters were seen once. This specimen was PBMCs, taken after 24 months of ibrutinib treatment. The receptor set was obtained from a human donor with chronic lymphocytic leukemia. CDR3s include the opening cysteine and the closing phenylalanine or tryptophan. A D gene is named only where the DNA matches it firmly. Expanded clones get a size class; other rows say once, few or many, or leave the size out.

abundance	d_gene	j_gene	v_gene	CDR3aa	CDR3nt
NA	NA	TRBJ2-5	TRBV18	CASLGSQETQYF	TGTGCCAGCTTGGGGTCCCAAGAGACCCAGTACTTC
few	NA	TRBJ1-4	TRBV18	CASSPPEWGLPGKLFF	TGTGCCAGCTCACCACCCGAGTGGGGGCTTCCTGGAAAACTGTTTTTT
NA	NA	TRBJ1-4	TRBV27	CASSSTGYLEKLFF	TGTGCCAGCAGTTCAACAGGGTATCTTGAAAAACTGTTTTTT
NA	NA	TRBJ2-7	TRBV4-3	CASSQDLAGRGREQYF	TGCGCCAGCAGCCAAGATCTTGCGGGCAGGGGTCGGGAGCAGTACTTC
NA	NA	TRBJ2-7	TRBV19	CASSTRGGSGDSYEQYF	TGTGCCAGTAGTACCCGGGGTGGGTCCGGGGACTCCTACGAGCAGTACTTC
once	TRBD1	TRBJ2-1	TRBV7-9	CASLEGQGAGEQFF	TGTGCCAGCTTAGAGGGACAGGGGGCTGGAGAGCAGTTCTTC
NA	NA	TRBJ2-2	TRBV19	CASSIHPRGAAGTGELFF	TGTGCCAGTAGTATCCACCCTCGGGGGGCTGCTGGCACCGGGGAGCTGTTTTTT
NA	NA	TRBJ2-1	TRBV7-9	CASSPGPNNEQFF	TGTGCCAGCAGCCCCGGACCCAACAATGAGCAGTTCTTC
NA	NA	TRBJ2-7	TRBV6-4	CASSAQVGDYEQYF	TGTGCCAGCAGTGCCCAGGTGGGGGATTACGAGCAGTACTTC
NA	NA	TRBJ1-2	TRBV19	CALLDNYGYTF	TGTGCCCTGCTCGATAACTATGGCTACACCTTC
NA	TRBD2	TRBJ2-7	TRBV7-2	CASSPWGGGEQYF	TGTGCCAGCAGCCCATGGGGGGGAGGCGAGCAGTACTTC